The 15 T cell receptor beta chains presented below share a single source sample, sequenced in a study of blood T cell repertoires in COVID-19. Produced via immunoSEQ multiplex PCR; TCRdb's table is partial and in-frame only. Of a few hundred thousand clones in the sample, around 91% were seen once. Sequencing was carried out using peripheral blood. Receptors were obtained from a woman aged 60-75 years with COVID-19, enrolled during active disease.

The chain uses TRBV19 and TRBJ2-1, with 8 bases lining up with TRBD2. Germline assignment: CDR1 LNHDA and CDR2 SQIVND (reference sequence). The V and J ends lost 5 bases and 4 bases, in that order; junction bases with no gene match: 7. This CDR3 comprises 15 residues. In DNA, the CDR3 is TGTGCCAGTAGTCCCGGGGGGGCCAGATACAATGAGCAGTTCTTC. It encodes CASSPGGARYNEQFF.

This rearrangement joins TRBV9 to TRBJ2-1; no reliable D call. The CDR3 has 16 residues. Per the germline V gene, CDR1 is SGDLS and CDR2 is YYNGEE. The V end lost 3 bases, the J end lost 6 bases, and 19 bases lay between the germline ends. The CDR3 coding sequence is TGTGCCAGCAGCGCCCGCAGACTCATTGATTTCAATGAGCAGTTCTTC. Its translation: CASSARRLIDFNEQFF.

The chain uses TRBV7-9 and TRBJ2-7, with 10 positions matching TRBD1. The germline V gene has CDR1 SEHNR and CDR2 FQNEAQ (reference sequence). This CDR3 is 14 amino acids long. V was pared by 3 bases and J by 5 bases, with 4 bases of the junction left unmatched. The CDR3 nucleotides read TGTGCCAGCAGCTTGGACAGGGGGGACAACGAGCAGTACTTC. Amino acids: CASSLDRGDNEQYF.

The chain joins TRBV19 to TRBJ1-2; tentative D call: TRBD1 (6 bases). The CDR3 sequence is 15 residues long. With 3 bases removed from V and 1 base from J, the gap between germline ends came to 12 bases. The germline V gene encodes CDR1 LNHDA and CDR2 SQIVND (reference sequence). CDR3 in DNA: TGTGCCAGTAGTATGGGGCAGGGGAATAACTATGGCTACACCTTC. The encoded protein is CASSMGQGNNYGYTF.

The V and J genes are TRBV9 and TRBJ2-1; possibly TRBD2 for D (6 bases). There are 13 residues in the CDR3. Germline V gives CDR1 SGDLS, CDR2 YYNGEE. V was cut by 0 bases and J by 10 bases, with 11 bases left in between. CDR3 DNA sequence: TGTGCCAGCAGCGTAGCGGAGGGTCAGGAGCAGTTCTTC. Protein: CASSVAEGQEQFF.

The V gene is TRBV5-1, the J gene TRBJ1-1, with no clear D. V gave up 5 bases and J gave up 4 bases, with 12 bases separating them. The CDR3 covers 13 residues. Germline CDR1 reads SGHRS; CDR2 reads YFSETQ. In DNA, the CDR3 is TGCGCCAGCAGGGGCTCGGGGTTCACTGAAGCTTTCTTT. This sequence encodes CASRGSGFTEAFF.

This chain links TRBV19 with TRBJ2-7, with D possibly TRBD2 on 5 matching bases. With 2 bases removed from V and 6 bases from J, the gap between germline ends came to 14 bases. The CDR3 runs to 14 residues. The germline V gene encodes CDR1 LNHDA and CDR2 SQIVND (reference sequence). The CDR3 DNA is TGTGCCAGTAGTATAACCGGGAATCCCGGCGAGCAGTACTTC. Translation gives CASSITGNPGEQYF.

The J gene is TRBJ2-3, the V gene TRBV9; D gene uncertain. Per the germline V gene, CDR1 is SGDLS and CDR2 is YYNGEE. V shed 0 bases and J shed 10 bases, with 12 bases lying between them. This CDR3 contains 13 residues. The CDR3 bases are TGTGCCAGCAGCGTAGGTGGCTTCATCGCGCAGTATTTT. Amino acids: CASSVGGFIAQYF. Supplemented by reference TRBV9 and TRBJ2-3, the full variable domain reads DSGVTQTPKHLITATGQRVTLRCSPRSGDLSVYWYQQSLDQGLQFLIQYYNGEERAKGNILERFSAQQFPDLHSELNLSSLELGDSALYFCASSVGGFIAQYFGPGTRLTVL.

CDR3 sequence (DNA): TGTGCCAGCAGCCTGGGGCAGAGCAATTATGGCTACACCTTC. Translating gives CASSLGQSNYGYTF. The J gene is TRBJ1-2, the V gene TRBV3-1 (or the pseudogene TRBV3-2), with D maybe TRBD1 (5 bases). V was trimmed by 4 bases and J by 5 bases, leaving 14 bases between them. Germline-derived CDR1 and CDR2 are LGHDT and YNNKEL (reference sequence). The CDR3 is 14 residues long.

The chain is built from TRBV9 and TRBJ2-7; 9 bases match TRBD1. J was trimmed by 1 base and V by 4 bases; bases with no gene match: 6. CDR1 is SGDLS and CDR2 is YYNGEE in the germline V gene. CDR3 length: 15 amino acids. The CDR3 sequence: CASSQAGQGSYEQYF. In DNA, the CDR3 is TGTGCCAGCAGCCAGGCTGGACAGGGGTCCTACGAGCAGTACTTC.

The V and J genes are TRBV7-6 and TRBJ2-6; TRBD1 matches at 8 bases. Losses at the gene ends were 5 bases for V and 0 bases for J; bases not matched to a gene: 6. Germline values: CDR1 SGHVS, CDR2 FNYEAQ. The CDR3 is 17 residues long. CDR3 loop: CASSTRDRSSGANVLTF. In DNA form, the CDR3 reads TGTGCCAGCAGCACCCGGGACAGGAGCTCTGGGGCCAACGTCCTGACTTTC.

The chain carries TRBV3-1 (or the pseudogene TRBV3-2) and TRBJ2-7, with D unclear. The V end was cut by 0 bases, the J end by 2 bases, with 14 bases between. The germline gives CDR1 LGHDT, CDR2 YNNKEL (reference sequence). This CDR3 region has 16 residues. The CDR3 loop is CASSQDPIDTTYEQYF. CDR3 sequence (DNA): TGTGCCAGCAGCCAAGACCCAATAGACACCACCTACGAGCAGTACTTC.

V usage is TRBV7-7 and J usage is TRBJ2-5; D not certain. The CDR3 has 15 residues. Germline-derived CDR1 and CDR2 are SSHAT and FNYEAQ (reference sequence). The germline V and J ends were trimmed by 5 bases and 3 bases, with 16 bases remaining between them. Written as DNA, the CDR3 is TGTGCCAGCAGCACCTCCACGCTAAGCGAAGAGACCCAGTACTTC. This translates into CASSTSTLSEETQYF.

The chain carries TRBV2 and TRBJ1-5, with a tentative D call TRBD1 (6 bases). Trimming took 5 bases from V and 6 from J, leaving 20 bases between them. Germline CDR1 is SNHLY and CDR2 is FYNNEI. The CDR3 loop spans 16 amino acids. The CDR3 reads CASSPPKARGIQPQHF. CDR3 coding DNA: TGTGCCAGCAGTCCACCCAAGGCGAGGGGGATTCAGCCCCAGCATTTT. The complete variable domain, with remaining parts taken from reference TRBV2 and TRBJ1-5, reads EPEVTQTPSHQVTQMGQEVILRCVPISNHLYFYWYRQILGQKVEFLVSFYNNEISEKSEIFDDQFSVERPDGSNFTLKIRSTKLEDSAMYFCASSPPKARGIQPQHFGDGTRLSIL.

The chain recombines TRBV2 with TRBJ1-2, with D unresolved. Germline CDR1 and CDR2: SNHLY and FYNNEI. Trimming took off 5 bases at V and 5 bases at J, with 9 bases between the two ends. This CDR3 has 12 amino acids. The CDR3 sequence: CASSPLSYGYTF. The CDR3 DNA sequence: TGTGCCAGCAGTCCGTTGAGTTATGGCTACACCTTC.